This T cell receptor (beta chain) emerged from a study of blood T cell repertoires in COVID-19. This clone was seen a few times. In the authors' methods: Amplification from reference gene primers served as the basis for estimated nucleated cell counts. TCRdb's copy holds only in-frame clones and misses some; the assay was immunoSEQ multiplex PCR. V and J calls and clone size follow that table, whereas D and trimming were derived from the DNA. This table has around 500,000 clones, 80% to 90% appearing once. V lost 1 base, J lost 0 bases, and 11 bases lay in between. This CDR3 comprises 16 residues. CDR1 is SGDLS, CDR2 YYNGEE, per germline.

This clonotype was obtained from a human donor in a cohort sampled during active COVID-19. The chain has TRBV9 and TRBJ2-1; TRBD1 is a possible D gene (6 bases). Material: peripheral blood. CDR3 amino acids: CASSVLGASSYNEQFF. CDR3 in DNA: TGTGCCAGCAGCGTATTGGGGGCCAGCTCCTACAATGAGCAGTTCTTC.